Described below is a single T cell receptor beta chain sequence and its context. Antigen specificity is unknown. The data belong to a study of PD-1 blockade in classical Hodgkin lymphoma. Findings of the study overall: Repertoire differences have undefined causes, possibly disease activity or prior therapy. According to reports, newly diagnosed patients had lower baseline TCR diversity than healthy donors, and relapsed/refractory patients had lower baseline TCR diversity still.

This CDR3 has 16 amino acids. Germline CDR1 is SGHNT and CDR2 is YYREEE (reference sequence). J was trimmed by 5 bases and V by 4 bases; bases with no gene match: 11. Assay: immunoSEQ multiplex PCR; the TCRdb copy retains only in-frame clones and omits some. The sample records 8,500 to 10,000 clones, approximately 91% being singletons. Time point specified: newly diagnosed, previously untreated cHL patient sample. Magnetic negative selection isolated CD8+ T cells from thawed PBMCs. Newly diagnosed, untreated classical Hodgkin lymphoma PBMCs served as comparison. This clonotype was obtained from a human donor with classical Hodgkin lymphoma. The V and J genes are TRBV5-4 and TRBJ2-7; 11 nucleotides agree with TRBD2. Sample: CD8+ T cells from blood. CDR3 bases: TGTGCCAGCAGCCGCTGGGGACTAGCGGTTGTCGACGAGCAGTACTTC. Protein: CASSRWGLAVVDEQYF. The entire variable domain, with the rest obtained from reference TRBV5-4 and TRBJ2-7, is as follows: ETGVTQSPTHLIKTRGQQVTLRCSSQSGHNTVSWYQQALGQGPQFIFQYYREEENGRGNFPPRFSGLQFPNYSSELNVNALELDDSALYLCASSRWGLAVVDEQYFGPGTRLTVT.